A selection of T cell receptor beta chains follows, all from one sample in a study of OX40 agonist ivuxolimab in advanced cancers. Data came from immunoSEQ multiplex PCR; TCRdb stores just in-frame clones and leaves some out. The sample consists of tens of thousands of clones, 85% to 90% of them appearing once. The sequencing here drew on CD4+ or CD8+ T cells sorted from blood, taken in a trial of the OX40 agonist ivuxolimab. These receptors originate from an adult with an advanced solid tumor such as melanoma, head and neck, liver or kidney cancer. Each CDR3 is given with its conserved first and last residue. The D gene is left open where the match is weak. The size field is filled for only some rows; it gives once, few, many or a size class.

TRBJ1-2,NA,NA,TRBV20-1,CSARHYGYTF,TGCAGTGCTAGACACTATGGCTACACCTTC
TRBJ2-7,TRBD2,NA,TRBV10-1,CASSQEAGGREQYF,TGCGCCAGCAGTCAGGAAGCGGGAGGAAGGGAGCAGTACTTC
TRBJ2-5,TRBD2,once,TRBV7-9,CASSLVLAGGETQYF,TGTGCCAGCAGCTTAGTCTTAGCGGGAGGAGAGACCCAGTACTTC
TRBJ2-3,TRBD2,NA,TRBV28,CASSEPGLAGVDTQYF,TGTGCCAGCAGCGAACCGGGACTAGCGGGAGTAGATACGCAGTATTTT
TRBJ1-1,NA,NA,TRBV18,CASSPSARDTEAFF,TGTGCCAGCTCGCCGTCCGCACGGGACACTGAAGCTTTCTTT
TRBJ2-5,TRBD1,few,TRBV6-1,CASSWTGKETQYF,TGTGCCAGCAGTTGGACAGGGAAGGAGACCCAGTACTTC
TRBJ2-3,TRBD2,NA,TRBV4-1,CASSQDGRGAGSADTQYF,TGCGCCAGCAGCCAAGATGGCCGAGGAGCGGGAAGCGCAGATACGCAGTATTTT
TRBJ1-3,NA,few,TRBV18,CASSRDQSSGNTIYF,TGTGCCAGCTCACGCGACCAAAGCTCTGGAAACACCATATATTTT
TRBJ1-1,NA,NA,TRBV6-6,CASSSPTEAFF,TGTGCCAGCAGTTCCCCGACAGAAGCTTTCTTT
TRBJ2-2,TRBD1,NA,TRBV4-1,CASSRQGENTGELFF,TGCGCCAGCAGCCGACAGGGGGAGAACACCGGGGAGCTGTTTTTT
TRBJ2-1,TRBD1,NA,TRBV5-4,CASSLGQGAPNEQFF,TGTGCCAGCAGCTTGGGACAGGGGGCGCCCAATGAGCAGTTCTTC
TRBJ2-5,NA,NA,TRBV5-4,CASSRAGTQETQYF,TGTGCCAGCAGCAGAGCCGGGACCCAGGAGACCCAGTACTTC
TRBJ1-2,TRBD1,NA,TRBV6-5,CASGSPGQGALGYTF,TGTGCCAGCGGGAGTCCGGGACAGGGGGCGCTTGGCTACACCTTC
TRBJ1-3,TRBD1,NA,TRBV19,CASSSGTELNTIYF,TGTGCCAGTAGCTCAGGGACAGAGCTAAACACCATATATTTT
TRBJ2-3,NA,few,TRBV21-1,CASRDRGWPDTQYF,TGTGCCAGCAGGGACAGGGGTTGGCCAGATACGCAGTATTTT
TRBJ2-7,TRBD1,NA,TRBV27,CASSLKVGTVNTYEQYF,TGTGCCAGCAGTTTAAAGGTTGGGACAGTCAACACCTACGAGCAGTACTTC
TRBJ1-1,TRBD1,NA,TRBV29-1,CSAVQGPTEAFF,TGCAGCGCCGTACAGGGGCCCACTGAAGCTTTCTTT
TRBJ2-1,TRBD2,NA,TRBV9,CASSASGNRYNEQFF,TGTGCCAGCAGCGCGAGCGGGAACCGGTACAATGAGCAGTTCTTC
TRBJ2-3,TRBD2,NA,TRBV7-9,CASSLTGGTDTQYF,TGTGCCAGCAGCTTAACGGGGGGGACAGATACGCAGTATTTT
TRBJ1-2,NA,few,TRBV5-6,CASSRGADVYGYTF,TGTGCCAGCAGTCGGGGAGCAGACGTCTATGGCTACACCTTC
TRBJ2-5,NA,NA,TRBV7-3,CASSSAIGETQYF,TGTGCCAGCAGCTCCGCAATAGGAGAGACCCAGTACTTC
TRBJ2-1,TRBD2,NA,TRBV19,CASTEGSSGRNEQFF,TGTGCCAGTACCGAGGGTTCTAGCGGGAGAAATGAGCAGTTCTTC
TRBJ1-4,NA,NA,TRBV27,CASSLSWQSNEKLFF,TGTGCCAGCAGTTTATCGTGGCAGTCTAATGAAAAACTGTTTTTT
TRBJ1-5,TRBD1,NA,TRBV29-1,CSVTGEWNQPQHF,TGCAGCGTTACAGGGGAATGGAATCAGCCCCAGCATTTT
TRBJ1-1,NA,NA,TRBV9,CASSVEAGKVTEAFF,TGTGCCAGCAGCGTAGAAGCTGGTAAGGTCACTGAAGCTTTCTTT
TRBJ2-1,TRBD1,once,TRBV28,CASRRGQVDNEQFF,TGTGCCAGCAGGAGGGGACAGGTTGACAATGAGCAGTTCTTC
TRBJ2-7,NA,NA,TRBV9,CASSPHTGTPYEQYF,TGTGCCAGCAGCCCTCATACCGGGACTCCATACGAGCAGTACTTC
TRBJ1-2,TRBD1,once,TRBV28,CASSLPTGGYGYTF,TGTGCCAGCAGTTTACCCACAGGGGGCTATGGCTACACCTTC
TRBJ2-6,TRBD1,NA,TRBV7-9,CASSLTGSGANVLTF,TGTGCCAGCAGCTTGACAGGGTCTGGGGCCAACGTCCTGACTTTC
TRBJ2-3,TRBD2,NA,TRBV7-9,CASKTQRDGTDTQYF,TGTGCCAGTAAGACCCAGCGGGACGGCACAGATACGCAGTATTTT
TRBJ2-1,TRBD2,NA,TRBV18,CASSSTLAGTYNEQFF,TGTGCCAGCTCAAGCACCCTAGCGGGAACCTACAATGAGCAGTTCTTC
TRBJ2-7,NA,NA,TRBV9,CASSVGVSSYEQYF,TGTGCCAGCAGCGTAGGCGTTAGCTCCTACGAGCAGTACTTC
TRBJ2-1,TRBD1,NA,TRBV7-3,CASSFRQGIDNEQFF,TGTGCCAGCAGCTTTAGACAGGGGATAGACAATGAGCAGTTCTTC
TRBJ1-2,TRBD1,NA,TRBV9,CASSVAPSGGTGVDGYTF,TGTGCCAGCAGCGTAGCTCCTTCCGGGGGGACAGGGGTAGATGGCTACACCTTC
TRBJ1-1,TRBD1,NA,TRBV6-6,CASTPDRGESEAFF,TGTGCCAGCACCCCCGACAGGGGCGAATCTGAAGCTTTCTTT
TRBJ1-2,NA,NA,TRBV11-2,CASSLETANYGYTF,TGTGCCAGCAGCTTAGAAACAGCTAACTATGGCTACACCTTC
TRBJ1-2,TRBD1,few,TRBV9,CASSAGAGGVYGYTF,TGTGCCAGCAGCGCAGGGGCAGGGGGCGTATATGGCTACACCTTC
TRBJ2-1,NA,NA,TRBV7-3,CASSLEIYNEQFF,TGTGCCAGCAGCTTAGAGATTTACAATGAGCAGTTCTTC
TRBJ2-7,NA,NA,TRBV29-1,CSGIQGEQYF,TGCAGCGGGATACAGGGTGAGCAGTACTTC
TRBJ2-5,NA,NA,TRBV5-1,CASITTDRPQETQYF,TGCGCCAGCATTACCACGGACCGACCCCAAGAGACCCAGTACTTC
TRBJ2-3,TRBD2,NA,TRBV7-9,CASSSSGTSTDTQYF,TGTGCCAGCAGCTCTAGCGGAACTAGCACAGATACGCAGTATTTT
TRBJ2-2,TRBD1,NA,TRBV7-7,CASATGGVGTGELFF,TGTGCTAGCGCAACAGGGGGCGTCGGCACCGGGGAGCTGTTTTTT
TRBJ1-1,NA,NA,TRBV11-3,CASSLRGTEAFF,TGTGCCAGCAGCCTCAGGGGCACTGAAGCTTTCTTT